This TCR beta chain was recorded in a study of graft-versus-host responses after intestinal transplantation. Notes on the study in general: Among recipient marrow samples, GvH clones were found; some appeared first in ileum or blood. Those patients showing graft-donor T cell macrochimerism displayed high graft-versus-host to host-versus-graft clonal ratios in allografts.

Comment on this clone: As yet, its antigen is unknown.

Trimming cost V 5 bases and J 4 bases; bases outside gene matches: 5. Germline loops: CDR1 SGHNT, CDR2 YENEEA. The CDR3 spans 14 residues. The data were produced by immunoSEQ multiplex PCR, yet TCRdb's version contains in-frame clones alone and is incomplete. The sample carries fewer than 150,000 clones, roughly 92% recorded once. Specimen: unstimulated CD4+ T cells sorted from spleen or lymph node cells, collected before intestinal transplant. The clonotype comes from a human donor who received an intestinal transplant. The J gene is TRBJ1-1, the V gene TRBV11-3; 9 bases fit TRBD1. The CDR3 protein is CASSPQGATTEAFF. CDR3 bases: TGTGCCAGCAGCCCACAGGGGGCGACCACTGAAGCTTTCTTT.